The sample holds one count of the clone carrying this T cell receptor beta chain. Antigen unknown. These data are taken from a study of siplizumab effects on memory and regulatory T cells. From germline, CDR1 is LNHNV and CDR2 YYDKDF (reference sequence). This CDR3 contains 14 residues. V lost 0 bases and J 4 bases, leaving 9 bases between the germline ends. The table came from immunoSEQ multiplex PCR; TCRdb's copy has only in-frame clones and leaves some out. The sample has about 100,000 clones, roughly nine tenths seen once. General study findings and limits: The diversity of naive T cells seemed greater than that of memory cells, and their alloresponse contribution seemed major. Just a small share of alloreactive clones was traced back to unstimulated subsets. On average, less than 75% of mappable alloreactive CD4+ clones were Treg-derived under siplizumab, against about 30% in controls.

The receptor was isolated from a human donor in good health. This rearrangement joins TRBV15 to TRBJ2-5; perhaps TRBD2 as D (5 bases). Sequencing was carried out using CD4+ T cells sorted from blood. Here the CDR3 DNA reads TGTGCCACCAGCAGAGACAGAGGAGGAGAGACCCAGTACTTC. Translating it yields CATSRDRGGETQYF.